The TCR beta chain described here comes from a study of T-cell memory formation after mild COVID-19. Background on the study: Largely, the TCR clusters proved donor specific.

TCR alpha and TCR beta cDNA libraries carrying sample barcodes and UMIs came from 5'RACE with constant-segment primers. TCRdb recomputed calls from the 5' RACE reads with MiXCR, one row per CDR3 protein. The top ten clones hold under 45% of a sample with 100,000 to 130,000 distinct CDR3 sequences, approximately 14% of them seen once. There are 14 residues in the CDR3. CDR1 is SGDLS, CDR2 YYNGEE, per germline. V lost 2 bases, J lost 4 bases, and 10 bases lay in between. J is TRBJ1-5 and V is TRBV9; D unclear. The sequenced sample consisted of PBMCs or a T cell subset sorted from them (not recorded which). This receptor was obtained from a man aged 18 to 29 who had mild COVID-19 (a few samples of this study predate the infection). Cell type and time point are not known. CDR3 in DNA: TGTGCCAGCAGCGTTGGGTCCGGGAATCAGCCCCAGCATTTT. Translating it yields CASSVGSGNQPQHF. Based on the CDR3 plus reference TRBV9 and TRBJ1-5, the full variable domain is DSGVTQTPKHLITATGQRVTLRCSPRSGDLSVYWYQQSLDQGLQFLIQYYNGEERAKGNILERFSAQQFPDLHSELNLSSLELGDSALYFCASSVGSGNQPQHFGDGTRLSIL.